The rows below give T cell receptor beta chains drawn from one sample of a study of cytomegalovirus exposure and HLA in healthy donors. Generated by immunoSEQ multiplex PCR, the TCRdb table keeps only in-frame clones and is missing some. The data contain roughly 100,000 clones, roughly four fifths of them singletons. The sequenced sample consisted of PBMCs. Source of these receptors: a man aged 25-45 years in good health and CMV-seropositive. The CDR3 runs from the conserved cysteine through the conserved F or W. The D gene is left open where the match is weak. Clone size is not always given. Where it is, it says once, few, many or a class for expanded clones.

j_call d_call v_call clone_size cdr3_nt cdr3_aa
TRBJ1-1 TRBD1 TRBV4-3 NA TGCGCCAGCAGTCTGACTCAGGGGGGTCCGAACACTGAAGCTTTCTTT CASSLTQGGPNTEAFF
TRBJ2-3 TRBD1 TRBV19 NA TGTGCCAGTAGGGGGACAGCCTACACAGATACGCAGTATTTT CASRGTAYTDTQYF
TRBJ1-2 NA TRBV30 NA TGTGCCTGGAGTGCCCCGGACCGCGGGTTCCCCTATGGCTACACCTTC CAWSAPDRGFPYGYTF
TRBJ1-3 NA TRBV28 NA TGTGCCAGCAGTTTGGGCCGCTCTGGAAACACCATATATTTT CASSLGRSGNTIYF
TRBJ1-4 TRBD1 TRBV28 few TGTGCCAGCAGAGGGACAGGGGACCGAGGAAAACTGTTTTTT CASRGTGDRGKLFF
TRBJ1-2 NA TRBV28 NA TGTGCCAGCATGGATTCGGGTCCTAACTATGGCTACACCTTC CASMDSGPNYGYTF
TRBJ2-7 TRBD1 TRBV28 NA TGTGCCAGCAGTTGGACAGGGAGCTCCTACGAGCAGTACTTC CASSWTGSSYEQYF
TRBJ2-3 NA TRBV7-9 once TGTGCCAGCAGCATCTTCTCCACAGATACGCAGTATTTT CASSIFSTDTQYF
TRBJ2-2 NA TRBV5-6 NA TGTGCCAGCAGCTTGGGACTTAACACCGGGGAGCTGTTTTTT CASSLGLNTGELFF
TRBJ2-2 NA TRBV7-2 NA TGTGCCAGCAGCTTACACAGGGTGGCCGGGGAGCTGTTTTTT CASSLHRVAGELFF
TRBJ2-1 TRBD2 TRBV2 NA TGTGCCAGCAGGATTAGCGGGAGCTCCTACAATGAGCAGTTCTTC CASRISGSSYNEQFF
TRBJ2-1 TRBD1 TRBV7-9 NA TGTGCCAGCAGCTTTTACAGGGGAAACCGCTTGGGCTCCTACAATGAGCAGTTCTTC CASSFYRGNRLGSYNEQFF
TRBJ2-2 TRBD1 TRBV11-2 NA TGTGCCAGCAGCCGGACAGGGGCCGACACCGGGGAGCTGTTTTTT CASSRTGADTGELFF
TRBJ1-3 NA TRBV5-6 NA TGTGCCAGCAGCTTGGGACGGACATCTGGAAACACCATATATTTT CASSLGRTSGNTIYF
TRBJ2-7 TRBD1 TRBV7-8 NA TGTGCCAGCAGCCAACAGGGGGGTAGCTACGAGCAGTACTTC CASSQQGGSYEQYF
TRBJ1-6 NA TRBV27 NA TGTGCCAGCAGTTTCCGAGAACATAATTCACCCCTCCACTTT CASSFREHNSPLHF
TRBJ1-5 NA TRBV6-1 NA TGTGCCAGCAGTGAAGCGGCAGGGAGCAATCAGCCCCAGCATTTT CASSEAAGSNQPQHF